A single sample is the source of the 13 T cell receptor beta chains below, sequenced in a study of blood T cells in healthy people across ages (dated by TCRdb to the mid-2010s). Libraries came from 5' RACE. Sequencing took place on an Illumina HiSeq 2500. A second PCR of roughly 7 to 11 cycles was run with a J-beta primer mix and a sample-barcoded 5' primer. The public reads were reprocessed in TCRdb via fastp at Q25 and MiXCR, keeping in-frame beta chains. When rows share a CDR3 protein, they turn into one entry using the most common DNA and genes. Across this sample there are 720,000 or so distinct CDR3 sequences, with less than 45% seen only once. The ten biggest clones cover 25% to 35% of the sample. Source material: blood. All receptors derive from a man older than 75 in good health.

This clonotype showed up many times. The chain employs TRBV27 and TRBJ2-3; D tentatively reads TRBD1 or TRBD2 (5 bases each). V dropped 8 bases and J dropped 6 bases, with 21 bases sitting between them. The CDR3 covers 15 residues. Per germline, CDR1 MNHEY and CDR2 SMNVEV (reference sequence). The CDR3 coding sequence is TGTGCCAGCTACCCCGGGACCCACGAAGGGGATACGCAGTATTTT. Translating gives CASYPGTHEGDTQYF.

The chain is built from TRBV7-2 and TRBJ2-1; 10 positions match TRBD2. Per germline, CDR1 SGHTA and CDR2 FQGNSA. V lost 2 bases to trimming and J lost 7 bases; unmatched junction nucleotides: 5. The CDR3 covers 15 residues. DNA of the CDR3: TGTGCCAGCAGCTTAAGCGGTAGCGGGGGGAATGAGCAGTTCTTC. It translates to CASSLSGSGGNEQFF.

This clonotype has a handful of counts. The rearrangement joins TRBV20-1 to TRBJ2-1; 7 positions match TRBD2. The germline V gene encodes CDR1 DFQATT and CDR2 SNEGSKA (reference sequence). The CDR3 is 14 residues long. V was pared by 6 bases and J by 8 bases, with 13 bases of the junction left unmatched. The DNA of the CDR3 is TGCAGTGCCAGTAACGGGGGGAGTGTTCATGAGCAGTTCTTC. This sequence encodes CSASNGGSVHEQFF.

This clonotype was seen more than once but under ten times. The chain uses TRBV2 and TRBJ2-5; perhaps TRBD2 as D (5 bases). The CDR3 has 15 amino acids. Trimming took off 4 bases at V and 0 bases at J, with 12 bases between the two ends. From germline, CDR1 is SNHLY and CDR2 FYNNEI. CDR3 nucleotide sequence: TGTGCCAGCAGTGCCCGCGAGGGAAACCAAGAGACCCAGTACTTC. This translates into CASSAREGNQETQYF.

V and J are TRBV5-1 and TRBJ1-2; a weak D match, TRBD1 (5 bases). V lost 2 bases and J 6 bases, leaving 11 bases between the germline ends. Germline CDR1 reads SGHRS; CDR2 reads YFSETQ. This CDR3 comprises 13 residues. The CDR3 protein is CASSFRGEDGYTF. CDR3 nucleotide sequence: TGCGCCAGCAGCTTTCGGGGGGAGGATGGCTACACCTTC.

This clonotype was seen a handful of times. The gene calls are TRBV5-1 and TRBJ1-4; 8 bases fit TRBD1. The germline V gene encodes CDR1 SGHRS and CDR2 YFSETQ. The CDR3 consists of 16 residues. V lost 4 bases and J lost 4; bases outside the gene matches: 9. CDR3 amino acids: CASSPGQGHGNEKLFF. CDR3 DNA: TGCGCCAGCAGCCCCGGACAGGGTCACGGTAATGAAAAACTGTTTTTT.

The genes are TRBV5-1 and TRBJ1-5; D unclear. The V and J ends lost 0 bases and 0 bases respectively, with 10 bases between them. Germline assignment: CDR1 SGHRS and CDR2 YFSETQ. The CDR3 is 16 amino acids. The CDR3 spells CASSLDGLHSNQPQHF. The CDR3 DNA is TGCGCCAGCAGCTTGGACGGCCTTCATAGCAATCAGCCCCAGCATTTT.

There are a few counts of this clonotype. The CDR3 sequence: CASSFRQGNEKLFF. In DNA form, the CDR3 reads TGTGCCAGCAGTTTCAGGCAGGGAAATGAAAAACTGTTTTTT. The rearrangement joins TRBV12-3 or TRBV12-4 to TRBJ1-4; TRBD1 is a possible D gene (5 bases). The CDR3 has 14 amino acids. V was clipped by 3 bases and J by 5 bases, with 10 bases between them.

The table lists this clonotype with a few counts. This sequence joins TRBV24-1 and TRBJ2-5, with 9 bases fitting TRBD2. Germline-derived CDR1 and CDR2 are KGHDR and SFDVKD. The CDR3 sequence is 13 residues long. The ends lost 9 bases at V and 11 bases at J; junction bases unmatched: 12. Here the CDR3 DNA reads TGTGCCACCGCTAGCGGGACCCGGAGGGAGCAGTACTTC. Its protein product is CATASGTRREQYF.

The J gene is TRBJ2-3, the V gene TRBV20-1; the D gene is possibly TRBD1 (5 bases). Trimming removed 5 bases from V and 1 base from J, with 10 bases in between. The germline V gene encodes CDR1 DFQATT and CDR2 SNEGSKA (reference sequence). The CDR3 runs to 13 residues. In DNA, the CDR3 is TGCAGTGCTCAGACAGTATGCACAGATACGCAGTATTTT. Amino acids: CSAQTVCTDTQYF.

This clonotype was seen a handful of times. V usage is TRBV5-1 and J usage is TRBJ1-2; 7 bases are a match to TRBD1. Germline V gives CDR1 SGHRS, CDR2 YFSETQ. The CDR3 has 14 amino acids. V was pared by 4 bases and J by 2 bases, with 5 bases of the junction left unmatched. CDR3 loop: CASSASGQNYGYTF. The CDR3 DNA sequence: TGCGCCAGCAGCGCTTCGGGACAGAACTATGGCTACACCTTC.

The chain couples TRBV7-8 to TRBJ1-4; D not resolved. The germline V gene encodes CDR1 SGHVS and CDR2 FQNEAQ. CDR3 size: 13 residues. V dropped 2 bases and J dropped 8 bases, with 9 bases sitting between them. The CDR3 sequence is CASSLLDREKLFF. CDR3 in DNA: TGTGCCAGCAGCTTACTAGACCGGGAAAAACTGTTTTTT.

V usage is TRBV11-3 and J usage is TRBJ2-1; no clear D gene. Between the trimmed V and J ends, which lost 2 bases and 3 bases, there was a span of 5 bases. The length of the CDR3 is 13 residues. Germline CDR1 SGHNT, CDR2 YENEEA. The CDR3 nucleotides read TGTGCCAGCAGCTTATACGGCTACAATGAGCAGTTCTTC. Residues: CASSLYGYNEQFF.